The present entry profiles one TCR beta chain with its context. Its antigen is currently unknown. The data originate from a study of cytomegalovirus exposure and HLA in healthy donors. Germline V CDR1 and CDR2: MNHNY, SVGAGI (reference sequence). J gave up 6 bases and V 2 bases, and 9 bases lay outside the gene matches. The CDR3 covers 16 residues. Sequencing used immunoSEQ multiplex PCR; TCRdb keeps in-frame clones, though not all of them. The data contain about 73,000 clones, around 94% of them seen just once; the ten biggest clones take up around 3.5%. Regarding the study as a whole: The authors enumerated 150 to 200 TCR beta chains as linked to cytomegalovirus. Rare TCR sequences dominated, though some public TCRs recurred in many donors.

The sequence was collected from a woman between 18 and 29 years old in good health and CMV-seropositive. The V and J genes are TRBV6-6 and TRBJ1-4; 7 nucleotides line up with TRBD1. The sequenced material came from PBMCs. CDR3 bases: TGTGCCAGCAGTTACCCCGGGAGGGGGCTTTATGAAAAACTGTTTTTT. Encoded protein: CASSYPGRGLYEKLFF.